This paragraph covers one TCR beta chain sequence. The antigen is undetermined. Time point specified: week 5, during vaccination. Topical imiquimod accompanied each vaccine dose, which consisted of 300 ug of mutant IDH1 20-mer peptide. Measured with immunoSEQ multiplex PCR; TCRdb has only the in-frame clones, and not every one. The sample has tens of thousands of clones, around 80% seen once. This sample stems from a study of a mutant IDH1 vaccine in newly diagnosed glioma. The germline V gene has CDR1 SGDLS and CDR2 YYNGEE. Trimming shortened V by 1 base and J by 4 bases, and 9 bases separated the two germline ends. The CDR3 totals 14 residues.

V is TRBV9 and J is TRBJ1-3, with D uncertain. This receptor was taken from a woman in her 50s with glioma. Specimen: PBMCs, collected from a glioma patient whose treatment included an IDH1 peptide vaccine. The CDR3 protein is CASSVNLEGNTIYF. CDR3 nucleotide sequence: TGTGCCAGCAGCGTAAACCTGGAGGGAAACACCATATATTTT.